A selection of T cell receptor beta chains follows, all from one sample in a study of T cells in Graves' hyperthyroidism and ophthalmopathy. TCRdb passed the multiplex PCR reads through MiXCR, listing each CDR3 protein once. This table has 490,000 or so distinct CDR3 sequences, 20% to 25% appearing once. What was sequenced was blood. These receptors all come from a woman aged 70-85 years with Graves' ophthalmopathy. The CDR3 runs from the conserved cysteine through the conserved F or W. A D gene is named only where the DNA matches it firmly. Part of the rows lack a size; the others show once, few, many or a class for expanded clones.

J: TRBJ2-2
D: -
V: TRBV5-6
size: -
CDR3: CASSLGPEGSTGELFF
DNA: TGTGCCAGCAGCTTGGGCCCCGAGGGGAGCACCGGGGAGCTGTTTTTT

J: TRBJ1-5
D: TRBD1
V: TRBV6-1
size: many
CDR3: CASSVRQGVNQPQHF
DNA: TGTGCCAGCAGTGTCCGACAGGGCGTGAATCAGCCCCAGCATTTT

J: TRBJ1-5
D: -
V: TRBV7-9
size: few
CDR3: CASSLPGPNQPQHF
DNA: TGTGCCAGCAGCCTCCCAGGTCCGAATCAGCCCCAGCATTTT

J: TRBJ2-7
D: -
V: TRBV10-2
size: few
CDR3: CASTRGSSYEQYF
DNA: TGCGCCAGCACGAGGGGATCTTCCTACGAGCAGTACTTC

J: TRBJ1-5
D: -
V: TRBV2
size: many
CDR3: CASSDREGQPQHF
DNA: TGTGCCAGCAGTGACAGGGAGGGTCAGCCCCAGCATTTT

J: TRBJ1-1
D: -
V: TRBV11-2
size: -
CDR3: CASSPRVGANTEAFF
DNA: TGTGCCAGCAGCCCCAGGGTGGGGGCGAACACTGAAGCTTTCTTT

J: TRBJ1-5
D: -
V: TRBV5-5
size: -
CDR3: CASSLRIGVGQPQHF
DNA: TGTGCCAGCAGCTTGAGGATAGGGGTTGGTCAGCCCCAGCATTTT

J: TRBJ2-7
D: TRBD2
V: TRBV5-1
size: -
CDR3: CASSVGRSGSLEQYF
DNA: TGCGCCAGCAGCGTTGGGAGAAGCGGGAGTCTCGAGCAGTACTTC

J: TRBJ1-2
D: -
V: TRBV5-1
size: -
CDR3: CASSLRPGDWNYGYTF
DNA: TGCGCCAGCAGCTTGAGACCAGGGGATTGGAACTATGGCTACACCTTC

J: TRBJ2-7
D: -
V: TRBV5-1
size: many
CDR3: CASSLEGSYEQYF
DNA: TGTGCCAGCAGCTTAGAGGGATCCTACGAGCAGTACTTC

J: TRBJ2-5
D: TRBD2
V: TRBV2
size: many
CDR3: CASSRRSLAVGVETQYF
DNA: TGTGCCAGCAGTCGTCGATCGCTAGCGGTGGGGGTAGAGACCCAGTACTTC

J: TRBJ2-2
D: -
V: TRBV24-1
size: few
CDR3: CATSDGPGELFF
DNA: TGTGCCACCAGTGATGGACCCGGGGAGCTGTTTTTT

J: TRBJ1-1
D: -
V: TRBV29-1
size: -
CDR3: CSAGGREAFF
DNA: TGCAGCGCCGGAGGGCGAGAAGCTTTCTTT

J: TRBJ2-1
D: -
V: TRBV19
size: -
CDR3: CASTLDANNEQFF
DNA: TGTGCCAGTACCCTGGACGCCAACAATGAGCAGTTCTTC

J: TRBJ1-1
D: TRBD1
V: TRBV5-1
size: few
CDR3: CASSQLTGESTEAFF
DNA: TGCGCCAGCAGCCAACTGACAGGGGAGTCCACTGAAGCTTTCTTT

J: TRBJ1-2
D: TRBD1
V: TRBV29-1
size: few
CDR3: CSVGQGGHYGYTF
DNA: TGCAGCGTTGGACAGGGCGGGCACTATGGCTACACCTTC

J: TRBJ2-6
D: -
V: TRBV30
size: -
CDR3: CAQRGVGANVLTF
DNA: TGTGCCCAGAGAGGGGTTGGGGCCAACGTCCTGACTTTC

J: TRBJ1-1
D: -
V: TRBV20-1
size: -
CDR3: CSAGEHLVTEAFF
DNA: TGCAGTGCCGGTGAACACTTGGTCACTGAAGCTTTCTTT

J: TRBJ2-7
D: TRBD1
V: TRBV4-1
size: few
CDR3: CASSQVGTAYEQYF
DNA: TGCGCCAGCAGCCAAGTTGGGACAGCCTACGAGCAGTACTTC

J: TRBJ1-5
D: -
V: TRBV6-6
size: few
CDR3: CASRYSSGQPQHF
DNA: TGTGCCAGCCGTTACAGCTCCGGGCAGCCCCAGCATTTT